This is a list of T cell receptor beta chains from one sample in a study of shared clonotypes between healthy human individuals. TCRdb keeps only in-frame clones here, not all; method: immunoSEQ multiplex PCR. In the table there are about a million clones, 70% to 80% of which are singletons. The sequencing input was memory CD4+ T cells from PBMCs. All receptors come from a man between 18 and 35 years old in good health. Some clones in this sample may be carry-over from other donors' samples. The CDR3 runs from the conserved cysteine through the conserved F or W. Only some rows state a clone size, as once, few, many or a class for expanded clones.

V,size,CDR3
TRBV5-1,NA,CASRISPTLNTEAFF
TRBV7-2,NA,CASSLLPSRDTGELFF
TRBV5-6,few,CASSLVTGYDSPLHF
TRBV6-6,NA,CASARSQGNTEAFF
TRBV5-1,NA,CASSAGTSDTQYF
TRBV7-3,NA,CASSFGPASTEAFF
TRBV12-5,NA,CASAVAGGFTDTQYF
TRBV11-2,once,CASSPEDGANVLTF
TRBV7-9,NA,CASSLAGAGETQYF
TRBV28,NA,CASSRAAQGFYEQYF
TRBV4-3,NA,CASSQDTGVNTEAFF
TRBV6-6,NA,CASSLSGTTQYF
TRBV9,NA,CASSVAPRGGYGYTF
TRBV29-1,once,CSVKTGGSNQPQHF
TRBV28,once,CASSSNKQGGASSYEQYF
TRBV27,NA,CASSFRDRQNQPQHF
TRBV14,NA,CASSQRRDASSTDTQYF
TRBV4-3,NA,CASSQDRLAAYQETQYF
TRBV28,NA,CASSTRTTNEKLFF
TRBV7-3,NA,CASRPTGVDYGYTF
TRBV11-2,NA,CASSLASAANEQFF
TRBV15,NA,CATRPSPGRTGELFF
TRBV10-3,NA,CAHNRGPDTEAFF
TRBV5-8,NA,CASSLGTISNQPQHF
TRBV15,NA,CATSRDRSRVDEQYF
TRBV5-1,NA,CASSRQGSLSGANVLTF
TRBV18,once,CASSYGPRGLTEAFF
TRBV28,NA,CASSWREKLFF
TRBV29-1,NA,CSVKQQNTEAFF
TRBV4-1,few,CASSQVGAVADADGYTF
TRBV5-1,NA,CASSSYSGSADTQYF
TRBV5-1,NA,CASSLASPPRDTQYF
TRBV2,NA,CASRGQPETQYF
TRBV5-1,few,CASSWLAGAQETQYF
TRBV6-6,NA,CASSQGNWYEQYF
TRBV7-2,NA,CASSPRGVGETQYF
TRBV7-2,NA,CASSWPSGANVLTF
TRBV28,NA,CASSLNRGSTEAFF
TRBV27,NA,CASGRIWTSYEQYF
TRBV4-3,NA,CASSHAGVSEAFF